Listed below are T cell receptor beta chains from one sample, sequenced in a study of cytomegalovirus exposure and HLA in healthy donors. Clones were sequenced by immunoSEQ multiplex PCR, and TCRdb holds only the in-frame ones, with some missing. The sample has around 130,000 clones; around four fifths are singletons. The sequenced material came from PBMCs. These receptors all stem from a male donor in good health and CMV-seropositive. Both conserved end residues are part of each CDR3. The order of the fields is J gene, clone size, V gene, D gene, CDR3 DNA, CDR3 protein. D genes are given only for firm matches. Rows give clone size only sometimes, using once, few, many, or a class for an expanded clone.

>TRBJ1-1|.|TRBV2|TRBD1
TGTGCCAGCAGACGGGACAGGGGAATGAACACTGAAGCTTTCTTT
CASRRDRGMNTEAFF
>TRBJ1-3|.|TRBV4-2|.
TGTGCCAGCAGCCAAGATTTTACAGACTCTGGAAACACCATATATTTT
CASSQDFTDSGNTIYF
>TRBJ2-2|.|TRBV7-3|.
TGTGCCAGCAGCTTTTCTCGGATGCAGGGCAACACCGGGGAGCTGTTTTTT
CASSFSRMQGNTGELFF
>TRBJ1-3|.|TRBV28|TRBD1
TGTGCCAGCAGTTCCCGGACAGGGGGTTTTGGAAACACCATATATTTT
CASSSRTGGFGNTIYF
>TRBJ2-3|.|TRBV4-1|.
TGCGCCAGCAGCCAGGTTGGAGTCGCGACAGATACGCAGTATTTT
CASSQVGVATDTQYF
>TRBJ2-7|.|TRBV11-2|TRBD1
TGTGCCAGCAGCTTAGGAGGCGGACAGGCTCCCTACGAGCAGTACTTC
CASSLGGGQAPYEQYF
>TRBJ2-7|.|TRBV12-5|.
TGTGCTAGTGGTCGGGGAGACTACGAGCAGTACTTC
CASGRGDYEQYF
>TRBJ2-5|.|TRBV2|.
TGTGCCAGCAGCGTAACTTTACTAGCATCTGGTCCCCAAGAGACCCAGTACTTC
CASSVTLLASGPQETQYF
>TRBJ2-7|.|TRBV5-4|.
TGTGCCAGCAGCTTGAACGGGGGATCCTACGAGCAGTACTTC
CASSLNGGSYEQYF
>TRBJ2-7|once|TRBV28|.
TGTGCCAGCAGTTTATACCGGGAGATCCCCTACGAGCAGTACTTC
CASSLYREIPYEQYF
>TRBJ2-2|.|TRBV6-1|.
TGTGCCTTAAGGACAGTAAACACCGGGGAGCTGTTTTTT
CALRTVNTGELFF
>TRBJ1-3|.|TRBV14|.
TGTGCCAGCAGCCGCCTGGGGGGTTCCTCTGGAAACACCATATATTTT
CASSRLGGSSGNTIYF
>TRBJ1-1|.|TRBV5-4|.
TGTGCCAGCAGCTTGACAGGTTTGGACACTGAAGCTTTCTTT
CASSLTGLDTEAFF
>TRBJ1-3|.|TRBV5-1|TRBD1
TGCGCCAGCAGCTTAGCAGGGGGCGTATTTTCTGGAAACACCATATATTTT
CASSLAGGVFSGNTIYF
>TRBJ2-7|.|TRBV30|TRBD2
TGTGCCTGGTCTGCGGGGGTCCCCTACGAGCAGTACTTC
CAWSAGVPYEQYF
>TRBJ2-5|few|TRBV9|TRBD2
TGTGCCAGCAGCTATAGCGGGACGGAATGGGAGACCCAGTACTTC
CASSYSGTEWETQYF
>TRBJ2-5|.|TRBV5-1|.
TGCGCCAGCAAGACATCCACGATCCAAGAGACCCAGTACTTC
CASKTSTIQETQYF
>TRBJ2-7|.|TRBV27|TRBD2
TGTGCCAGCAGTTCGACTAGCGGGATGGGCGAGCAGTACTTC
CASSSTSGMGEQYF
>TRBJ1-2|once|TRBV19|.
TGTGCCACCTCATACGGTTCGGGTTGGGGCTACACCTTC
CATSYGSGWGYTF
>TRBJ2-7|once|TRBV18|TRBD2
TGTGCCAGCTCACTCCAATTTACTAGCGGGGTTTACGAGCAGTACTTC
CASSLQFTSGVYEQYF
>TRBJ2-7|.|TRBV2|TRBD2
TGTGCCAGCCGAAGCAGCGGGGAGGGGGAGCAGTACTTC
CASRSSGEGEQYF
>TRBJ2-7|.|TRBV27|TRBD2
TGTGCCAGCAGTGCCGGGACTAGCGGGAGTTACGAGCAGTACTTC
CASSAGTSGSYEQYF
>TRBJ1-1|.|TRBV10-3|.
TGTGCCATCAGTCATGGGCAGGGTTCCCCAGCTTTCTTT
CAISHGQGSPAFF
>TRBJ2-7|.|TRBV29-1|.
TGCAGCGTCCAACAGGGAGCCTACGAGCAGTACTTC
CSVQQGAYEQYF
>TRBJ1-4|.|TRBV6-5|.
TGTGCCAGCAGGCGCTACAGGGAAAGGGATGAAAAACTGTTTTTT
CASRRYRERDEKLFF
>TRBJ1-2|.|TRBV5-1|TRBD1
TGCGCCAGCAGGGACGGACAGGGAAGGGTGAGCTATGGCTACACCTTC
CASRDGQGRVSYGYTF
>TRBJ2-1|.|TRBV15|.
TGTGCCACCAGCAGAGATGCGGGAGAGCAGTTCTTC
CATSRDAGEQFF
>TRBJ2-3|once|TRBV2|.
TGTGCCAGCAGCTCCGCCGTGACTAGCACAGATACGCAGTATTTT
CASSSAVTSTDTQYF
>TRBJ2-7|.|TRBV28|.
TGTGCCAGCAGTTTGACCGGAGGAATATACGAGCAGTACTTC
CASSLTGGIYEQYF
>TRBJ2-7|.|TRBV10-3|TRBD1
TGTGCCATCAGTGAGTCGAGAGGGACAGGGACCTACGAGCAGTACTTC
CAISESRGTGTYEQYF
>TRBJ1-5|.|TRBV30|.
TGTGCCTGCGGGGGTGCCTTTGGTCAGCCCCAGCATTTT
CACGGAFGQPQHF
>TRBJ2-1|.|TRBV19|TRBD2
TGTGCCAGTAGTCGGACTAGCGTCGGCTACAATGAGCAGTTCTTC
CASSRTSVGYNEQFF
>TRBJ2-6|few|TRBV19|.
TGTGCCAGTAGTGGTAGCTCTGGGGCCAACGTCCTGACTTTC
CASSGSSGANVLTF
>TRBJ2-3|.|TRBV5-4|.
TGTGCCAGCAGCTCCCCGGCTAGTATTAGCACAGATACGCAGTATTTT
CASSSPASISTDTQYF
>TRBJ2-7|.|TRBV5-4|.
TGTGCCAGCAGCCGGGACTCCAGCTCCTACGAGCAGTACTTC
CASSRDSSSYEQYF
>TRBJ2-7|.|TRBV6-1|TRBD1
TGTGCCAGTCGTTCGGGACAGAGCTACTACGAGCAGTACTTC
CASRSGQSYYEQYF
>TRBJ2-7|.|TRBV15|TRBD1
TGTGCCGTACAGGGGCCACTCTACGAGCAGTACTTC
CAVQGPLYEQYF
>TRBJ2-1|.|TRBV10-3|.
TGTGCCATCATGCGGTCCGGCAGGGGGGCGACGGGGGCGGTCTACAATGAGCAGTTCTTC
CAIMRSGRGATGAVYNEQFF
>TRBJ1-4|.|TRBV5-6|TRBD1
TGTGCCAGCACCTCGCCGGGACAGGGGAATGAAAAACTGTTTTTT
CASTSPGQGNEKLFF
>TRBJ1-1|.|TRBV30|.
TGTGCCTGGAGTGTAGGGGCAAACACTGAAGCTTTCTTT
CAWSVGANTEAFF
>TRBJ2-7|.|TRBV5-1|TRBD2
TGCGCCAGCAGCTTCGCTCATACACTAGCGGGAGCATACGAGCAGTACTTC
CASSFAHTLAGAYEQYF
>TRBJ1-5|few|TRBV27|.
TGTGCCAGCAGACTATCCAGCAATCAGCCCCAGCATTTT
CASRLSSNQPQHF
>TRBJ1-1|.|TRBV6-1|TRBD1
TGTGCCAGCTATAAGGACAGGGTGAACACTGAAGCTTTCTTT
CASYKDRVNTEAFF
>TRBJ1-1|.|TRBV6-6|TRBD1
TGTGCCAGCAGTAGACAGGGGGGACTCACTGAAGCTTTCTTT
CASSRQGGLTEAFF
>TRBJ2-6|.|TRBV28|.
TGTGCCAGCAGCAGAAGCTCTGGGGCCAACGTCCTGACTTTC
CASSRSSGANVLTF
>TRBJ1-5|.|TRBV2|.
TGTGCCAGCAGTGAATCTATAGGTGGAGGTCAGCCCCAGCATTTT
CASSESIGGGQPQHF
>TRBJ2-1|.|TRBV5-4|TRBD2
TGTGCCAGCAGCTTGGAGGTAGCGGGAAAGTATGAGCAGTTCTTC
CASSLEVAGKYEQFF
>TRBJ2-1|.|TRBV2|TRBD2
TGTGCCAGCACAGTGACAGCGTTAGCGGGCGAGCAGTTCTTC
CASTVTALAGEQFF
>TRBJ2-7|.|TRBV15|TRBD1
TGTGCCACCAGCAGAGATGGGGGACAGACCTACGAGCAGTACTTC
CATSRDGGQTYEQYF
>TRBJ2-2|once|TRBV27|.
TGTGCCAGCAGTCTAAACACCGGGGAGCTGTTTTTT
CASSLNTGELFF
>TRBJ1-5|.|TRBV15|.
TGTGCCACCAGCTCCAGCGGTCGTAGTACAAGTCAGCCCCAGCATTTT
CATSSSGRSTSQPQHF
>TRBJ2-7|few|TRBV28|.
TGTGCCAGCAGCTCTGGGGGGGGGCGTATCAACGAGCAGTACTTC
CASSSGGGRINEQYF
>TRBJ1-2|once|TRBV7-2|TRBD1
TGTGCCAGCAGCTGGACAGGGGGCAGGGGTTACACCTTC
CASSWTGGRGYTF